Listed below are T cell receptor beta chains from one sample, sequenced in a study of blood T cell repertoires in COVID-19. The assay was immunoSEQ multiplex PCR, and TCRdb's table has in-frame clones only and misses some. The table lists about 230,000 clones, approximately 85% of them singletons. The sequenced sample consisted of peripheral blood. These receptor sequences come from a man between 45 and 60 years old with COVID-19, enrolled during active disease. CDR3s include the opening cysteine and the closing phenylalanine or tryptophan. The D gene is left open where the match is weak. Clone size is given for some rows only: seen once, a few or many times, or a class if the clone is expanded.

>.|TRBJ1-3|TRBV3-1/TRBV3-2|.
CASSHPRDLAGNTIYF
TGTGCCAGCAGCCACCCCCGGGATTTAGCTGGAAACACCATATATTTT
>TRBD2|TRBJ2-1|TRBV9|.
CASSVSGGPNEQFF
TGTGCCAGCAGCGTGTCGGGGGGGCCGAATGAGCAGTTCTTC
>TRBD1|TRBJ1-1|TRBV5-4|once
CASRGQANTEAFF
TGTGCCAGCAGGGGACAGGCGAACACTGAAGCTTTCTTT
>.|TRBJ1-5|TRBV6-5|.
CASRRGAGDQPQHF
TGTGCCAGCAGGAGAGGGGCAGGGGATCAGCCCCAGCATTTT
>TRBD2|TRBJ2-5|TRBV6-2/TRBV6-3|.
CASSLGLDWTQYF
TGTGCCAGCAGTTTGGGACTAGATTGGACCCAGTACTTC
>.|TRBJ2-7|TRBV6-6|few
CASSYSTGLLTGEQYF
TGTGCCAGCAGTTACTCGACTGGACTCCTAACGGGGGAGCAGTACTTC
>.|TRBJ1-1|TRBV10-1|.
CASTPRKGGMNTEAFF
TGCGCCAGCACACCCCGGAAGGGCGGGATGAACACTGAAGCTTTCTTT
>.|TRBJ1-2|TRBV6-6|few
CASSYSSEGYTF
TGTGCCAGCAGTTACTCGAGCGAAGGCTACACCTTC
>TRBD2|TRBJ2-2|TRBV2|.
CASSGGYNGELFF
TGTGCCAGCAGCGGGGGGTATAACGGGGAGCTGTTTTTT
>TRBD2|TRBJ2-5|TRBV6-2/TRBV6-3|.
CASSYRRTSDETQYF
TGTGCCAGCAGTTACCGCCGGACTAGCGATGAGACCCAGTACTTC
>.|TRBJ2-5|TRBV2|.
CASSARRGTWETQYF
TGTGCCAGCAGTGCGCGAAGGGGGACATGGGAGACCCAGTACTTC
>.|TRBJ1-1|TRBV2|.
CASNEQVGTEAFF
TGTGCCAGCAATGAACAGGTTGGGACTGAAGCTTTCTTT
>.|TRBJ2-2|TRBV12-3/TRBV12-4|.
CASLTGYTGELFF
TGTGCCAGTCTTACAGGGTACACCGGGGAGCTGTTTTTT
>.|TRBJ2-3|TRBV28|.
CASSLQGQISTDTQYF
TGTGCCAGCAGTTTACAGGGGCAGATTAGCACAGATACGCAGTATTTT
>TRBD1|TRBJ1-6|TRBV30|.
CAWSVQGGNSPLHF
TGTGCCTGGAGTGTTCAGGGGGGTAATTCACCCCTCCACTTT
>.|TRBJ1-6|TRBV9|.
CASSEGDSNSPLHF
TGTGCCAGCAGCGAGGGGGATTCTAATTCACCCCTCCACTTT
>.|TRBJ1-5|TRBV18|.
CASSRGREEPQHF
TGTGCCAGCTCACGGGGCAGGGAGGAGCCCCAGCATTTT
>TRBD2|TRBJ2-7|TRBV5-4|once
CASSLVGGSSYEQYF
TGTGCCAGCAGCTTAGTGGGGGGGAGCTCCTACGAGCAGTACTTC
>.|TRBJ1-1|TRBV9|.
CASSPDFGTEAFF
TGTGCCAGCAGCCCGGACTTTGGCACTGAAGCTTTCTTT
>TRBD1|TRBJ1-5|TRBV6-2/TRBV6-3|.
CASSYSRGPKVHQPQHF
TGTGCCAGCAGTTACTCTAGGGGGCCCAAAGTACATCAGCCCCAGCATTTT
>TRBD1|TRBJ1-1|TRBV27|.
CASSLTGVLNTEAFF
TGTGCCAGCAGTTTGACAGGGGTCTTAAACACTGAAGCTTTCTTT
>TRBD1|TRBJ2-1|TRBV5-4|.
CASNNPKGANEQFF
TGTGCCAGCAACAACCCAAAGGGGGCGAATGAGCAGTTCTTC
>.|TRBJ1-1|TRBV5-4|.
CASSLGGNSNTEAFF
TGTGCCAGCAGCTTGGGCGGGAATTCGAACACTGAAGCTTTCTTT
>.|TRBJ1-1|TRBV6-5|.
CASTRAGVTEAFF
TGTGCCAGCACCCGGGCCGGGGTCACTGAAGCTTTCTTT
>.|TRBJ1-2|TRBV5-1|.
CASSLATGGYTF
TGCGCCAGCAGCTTGGCGACGGGTGGCTACACCTTC
>.|TRBJ1-2|TRBV3-1/TRBV3-2|.
CASSQDDSIYGYTF
TGTGCCAGCAGCCAAGATGACAGTATCTATGGCTACACCTTC
>.|TRBJ1-6|TRBV6-2/TRBV6-3|.
CASSYPGHLYNSPLHF
TGTGCCAGCAGTTACCCGGGACACCTCTATAATTCACCCCTCCACTTT
>.|TRBJ2-2|TRBV5-4|.
CASSPANTGELFF
TGTGCCAGCAGCCCCGCGAACACCGGGGAGCTGTTTTTT
>.|TRBJ2-7|TRBV2|.
CASSEEADEQYF
TGTGCCAGCAGTGAGGAGGCGGACGAGCAGTACTTC
>TRBD1|TRBJ2-1|TRBV10-3|.
CAIKAGQGIPEQFF
TGTGCCATCAAAGCGGGACAGGGAATTCCTGAGCAGTTCTTC
>TRBD2|TRBJ2-7|TRBV7-6|.
CASSLTSGDYEQYF
TGTGCCAGCAGCTTAACTAGCGGGGATTACGAGCAGTACTTC